The source of this T cell receptor beta chain is a study of identical twins. General study results and limits: Memory repertoires lacked the insertion deficit that abundant cord blood beta clonotypes showed.

TCRdb reprocessed the 5' RACE reads via MiXCR and lists one record per CDR3 protein. The sample has around 570,000 distinct CDR3 sequences, around 9.6% seen once; the top ten hold 2.5% to 3.5%. There are many counts of this clonotype. Its antigen is currently unknown. These data were also filed under a second study, of yellow fever vaccine responses in identical twins.

This sequence was found in a woman younger than 35 in good health. The specimen was PBMCs.

The chain's CDR3 is CASSEGSAYEQYF. DNA for the CDR3: TGCGCCAGCAGCGAGGGCAGCGCCTACGAGCAGTACTTC. The chain has TRBV5-1 and TRBJ2-7, with a tentative D call TRBD2 (5 bases). Trimming shortened V by 4 bases and J by 2 bases, and 10 bases separated the two germline ends. The germline CDR1 and CDR2 sequences are SGHRS and YFSETQ. CDR3 length equals 13 residues.